The next 22 T cell receptor beta chains were all read from a single sample in a study of blood T cell repertoires in COVID-19. Assay used: immunoSEQ multiplex PCR; TCRdb lists only in-frame clones, some missing. The table has 140,000 to 150,000 clones, approximately 80% seen once; the top ten hold just under 2%. The specimen sequenced was peripheral blood. These receptors all stem from a woman aged 55-70 years with acute or convalescent COVID-19.

This chain uses TRBV28 with TRBJ2-5, with 7 bases aligning to TRBD1. From germline, CDR1 is MDHEN and CDR2 SYDVKM. J was trimmed by 3 bases and V by 4 bases; bases with no gene match: 11. This CDR3 is built from 16 residues. CDR3 DNA: TGTGCCAGCAGTTCCGGACAGGACGAGTGGGAAGAGACCCAGTACTTC. As protein: CASSSGQDEWEETQYF.

The V call is TRBV18, the J call TRBJ2-2, with 9 bases aligning to TRBD1. Germline values: CDR1 KGHSH, CDR2 LQKENI. The CDR3 covers 15 residues. The V and J ends lost 3 bases and 4 bases, in that order; junction bases with no gene match: 3. Written as DNA, the CDR3 is TGTGCCAGCTCACCGGGACAGGGAGGCACCGGGGAGCTGTTTTTT. Amino acid sequence: CASSPGQGGTGELFF.

Note on this clone: Additional DNA sequences in this sample encode the identical CDR3. This chain connects TRBV27 to TRBJ2-3, with 7 bases that match TRBD2. J lost 1 base, V lost 3 bases, and 4 bases had no gene match. Per the germline V gene, CDR1 is MNHEY and CDR2 is SMNVEV (reference sequence). This CDR3 is built from 15 residues. For the CDR3, the DNA is TGTGCCAGCAGTTTCGGGGGGAGGCGCACAGATACGCAGTATTTT. Protein: CASSFGGRRTDTQYF.

The V gene is TRBV6-2 or TRBV6-3, the J gene TRBJ1-4; D uncertain. The germline V gene has CDR1 MNHEY and CDR2 SVGEGT. Trimming stripped 6 bases from V and 12 bases from J, with 20 bases between. The CDR3 extends over 14 amino acids. In nucleotides, the CDR3 is TGTGCCAGCAGCGCCGGACGGCTTGTCGGGGAACTGTTTTTT. Translation: CASSAGRLVGELFF.

The chain's CDR3 is CASSLGHGTDTQYF. The DNA for the CDR3 is TGCGCCAGCAGCTTGGGGCACGGCACAGATACGCAGTATTTT. This chain connects TRBV5-1 to TRBJ2-3; no definite D call. V gave up 0 bases and J gave up 1 base, with 6 bases separating them. Per germline, CDR1 SGHRS and CDR2 YFSETQ. The CDR3 has 14 residues. Combining the CDR3 with reference TRBV5-1 and TRBJ2-3 gives the whole variable domain KAGVTQTPRYLIKTRGQQVTLSCSPISGHRSVSWYQQTPGQGLQFLFEYFSETQRNKGNFPGRFSGRQFSNSRSEMNVSTLELGDSALYLCASSLGHGTDTQYFGPGTRLTVL.

The chain uses TRBV18 and TRBJ2-4; 8 bases align to TRBD2. CDR3 length: 17 residues. Germline-derived CDR1 and CDR2 are KGHSH and LQKENI. V was clipped by 0 bases and J by 0 bases; unmatched bases: 4. The CDR3 protein is CASSPPASGRAKNIQYF. The CDR3 bases are TGTGCCAGCTCACCACCTGCGAGCGGGAGAGCCAAAAACATTCAGTACTTC.

V and J are TRBV5-6 and TRBJ1-5; D call uncertain. There are 15 residues in the CDR3. V was pared by 6 bases and J by 0 bases, with 13 bases between. The V gene's germline CDR1 is SGHDT and CDR2 YYEEEE. The CDR3 region has the DNA TGTGCCAGCACCCTGGGCCCTGGTAGCAATCAGCCCCAGCATTTT. This codes for CASTLGPGSNQPQHF.

The chain couples TRBV7-9 to TRBJ1-1, with D possibly matching TRBD1 (6 bases). V lost 5 bases and J 1 base, leaving 17 bases between the germline ends. CDR1 is SEHNR and CDR2 is FQNEAQ in the germline V gene (reference sequence). This CDR3 spans 16 amino acids. CDR3 region: CASSPPTQGRNTEAFF. In DNA form, the CDR3 reads TGTGCCAGCAGCCCCCCTACTCAGGGGCGGAACACTGAAGCTTTCTTT.

The V gene is TRBV7-9, the J gene TRBJ2-7, with 7 bases lining up with TRBD1. The J segment lost 3 bases and the V segment lost 6 bases, leaving 14 bases of the junction unmatched. Germline V gene sequence: CDR1 SEHNR, CDR2 FQNEAQ (reference sequence). CDR3 length equals 16 residues. CDR3 amino acids: CASSPRTGTDLYEQYF. Here the CDR3 DNA reads TGTGCCAGCAGTCCTCGTACCGGGACAGATCTCTACGAGCAGTACTTC. Filled out from reference TRBV7-9 and TRBJ2-7, the complete variable domain reads DTGVSQNPRHKITKRGQNVTFRCDPISEHNRLYWYRQTLGQGPEFLTYFQNEAQLEKSRLLSDRFSAERPKGSFSTLEIQRTEQGDSAMYLCASSPRTGTDLYEQYFGPGTRLTVT.

The chain is built from TRBV7-9 and TRBJ2-1, with a possible D match to TRBD2 (5 bases). V lost 3 bases to trimming and J lost 2 bases, with 11 bases between them. The CDR3 loop spans 15 amino acids. The germline gives CDR1 SEHNR, CDR2 FQNEAQ (reference sequence). In DNA, the CDR3 is TGTGCCAGCAGCTTCAAGGGAGTCCCCTACAATGAGCAGTTCTTC. Translating gives CASSFKGVPYNEQFF.

This chain joins TRBV4-1 and TRBJ1-1; D gene uncertain. Germline values: CDR1 MGHRA, CDR2 YSYEKL. Trimming removed 0 bases from V and 2 bases from J, with 10 bases in between. The CDR3 loop spans 15 amino acids. The DNA of the CDR3 is TGCGCCAGCAGCCAAGAAGAGCAAGTCAACACTGAAGCTTTCTTT. This codes for CASSQEEQVNTEAFF.

This CDR3 is CASSLQGGMNTEAFF. The DNA of the CDR3 is TGTGCCAGCAGTTTGCAGGGGGGCATGAACACTGAAGCTTTCTTT. The J gene is TRBJ1-1, the V gene TRBV28; 7 bases align to TRBD1. After removal of 3 bases from V and 0 bases from J, the junction contained 4 bases not matched to a gene. The CDR3 spans 15 residues. Germline assignment: CDR1 MDHEN and CDR2 SYDVKM.

In its sample, this clone was seen a few times. The chain couples TRBV6-1 to TRBJ1-2, with D unresolved. Germline CDR1 is MNHNS and CDR2 is SASEGT. V was pared by 2 bases and J by 2 bases, with 6 bases between. This CDR3 comprises 13 residues. In DNA, the CDR3 is TGTGCCAGCAGTGAAACACAGAACTATGGCTACACCTTC. This sequence encodes CASSETQNYGYTF.

DNA for the CDR3: TGTGCCAGCAGAGCCGGACAGTTCTCTAACTATGGCTACACCTTC. Translating it yields CASRAGQFSNYGYTF. This sequence joins TRBV28 and TRBJ1-2, with a tentative D call TRBD1 (6 bases). Deletions cut 6 bases from V and 0 bases from J, with 14 bases between. CDR1 is MDHEN, CDR2 SYDVKM, per germline. The CDR3 is 15 residues long.

The gene calls are TRBV7-8 and TRBJ2-5; 7 bases are shared with TRBD1. The CDR3 has 16 amino acids. V shed 3 bases and J 1 base; nucleotides not matched to a gene: 8. Germline loops: CDR1 SGHVS, CDR2 FQNEAQ. CDR3 in amino acids: CASSFVTGTAQETQYF. Written as DNA, the CDR3 is TGTGCCAGCAGCTTTGTGACCGGGACAGCCCAAGAGACCCAGTACTTC.

This CDR3 reads CASSQVGGSRNSPLHF. The CDR3 DNA follows: TGTGCCAGCAGCCAAGTGGGGGGTTCGCGGAATTCACCCCTCCACTTT. The V and J genes are TRBV14 and TRBJ1-6, with a possible D match to TRBD1 (5 bases). The V gene lost 1 base and the J gene lost 7 bases, with 14 bases spanning the gap. This CDR3 has 16 amino acids. CDR1 and CDR2 from the germline V gene are SGHDN and FVKESK. The full variable domain, with the rest looked up from reference TRBV14 and TRBJ1-6, is EAGVTQFPSHSVIEKGQTVTLRCDPISGHDNLYWYRRVMGKEIKFLLHFVKESKQDESGMPNNRFLAERTGGTYSTLKVQPAELEDSGVYFCASSQVGGSRNSPLHFGNGTRLTVT.

The chain links TRBV5-1 to TRBJ1-4; D is undetermined. The V and J ends lost 3 bases and 0 bases respectively, with 6 bases between them. The CDR3 covers 14 residues. Looked up from germline, CDR1 is SGHRS and CDR2 is YFSETQ. The DNA for the CDR3 is TGCGCCAGCAGCTACGGTGCAACTAATGAAAAACTGTTTTTT. It translates to CASSYGATNEKLFF.

The chain is built from TRBV30 and TRBJ1-6, with TRBD1 matching 7 bases. The CDR3 runs to 13 residues. J lost 10 bases, V lost 2 bases, and 5 bases had no gene match. Germline V gene data show CDR1 as GTSNPN and CDR2 as SVGIG (reference sequence). The CDR3 protein is CAWSRTGGSPLHF. DNA for the CDR3: TGTGCCTGGAGTAGGACAGGAGGCTCACCCCTCCACTTT.

This clone has only one observation. The V call is TRBV12-5, the J call TRBJ1-1; maybe TRBD1 (5 bases). The CDR3 is 15 residues long. The V end lost 8 bases, the J end lost 1 base, and 17 bases lay between the germline ends. The germline V gene has CDR1 LGHNT and CDR2 FRNRAP. The CDR3 sequence: CASSPPGLTNTEAFF. CDR3 nucleotide sequence: TGTGCTAGTTCACCCCCAGGGTTAACGAACACTGAAGCTTTCTTT.

This rearrangement joins TRBV5-1 to TRBJ2-2; D ambiguous. Trimming pared 0 bases from V and 6 bases from J, leaving 9 bases between. The CDR3 length is 14 residues. Per germline, CDR1 SGHRS and CDR2 YFSETQ. The CDR3 nucleotides read TGCGCCAGCAGCTTGGCCAAGGCGGCCGGGGAGCTGTTTTTT. Residues: CASSLAKAAGELFF.

CDR3 nucleotides: TGCGCCAGCAGCTTGAATGGGGCTAGCAATCAGCCCCAGCATTTT. Translated: CASSLNGASNQPQHF. The chain couples TRBV5-1 to TRBJ1-5; tentative D call: TRBD1 (5 bases). The CDR3 totals 15 residues. Germline CDR1 reads SGHRS; CDR2 reads YFSETQ. The V gene lost 1 base and the J gene lost 0 bases, with 8 bases spanning the gap.

Written as DNA, the CDR3 is TGTGCCAGCAGCCTACAGGGGCGGGAGACCCAGTACTTC. It encodes CASSLQGRETQYF. V gene TRBV28 combines with J gene TRBJ2-5; 7 bases line up with TRBD1. The trim removed 6 bases at V and 5 bases at J, leaving 6 bases unmatched. This CDR3 region has 13 residues. Germline V CDR1 and CDR2: MDHEN, SYDVKM.